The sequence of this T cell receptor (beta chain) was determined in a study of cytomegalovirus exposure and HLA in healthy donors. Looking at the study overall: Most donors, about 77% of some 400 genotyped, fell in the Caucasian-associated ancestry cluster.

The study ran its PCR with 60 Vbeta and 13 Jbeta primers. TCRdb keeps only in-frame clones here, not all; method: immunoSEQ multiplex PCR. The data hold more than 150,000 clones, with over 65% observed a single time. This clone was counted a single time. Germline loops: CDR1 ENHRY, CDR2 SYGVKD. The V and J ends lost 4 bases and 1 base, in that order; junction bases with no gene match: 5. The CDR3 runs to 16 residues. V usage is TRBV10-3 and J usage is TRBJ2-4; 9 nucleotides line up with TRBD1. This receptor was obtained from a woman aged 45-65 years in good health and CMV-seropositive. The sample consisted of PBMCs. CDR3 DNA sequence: TGTGCCATCAGTGGGGACAGGGAGGAGGCCAAAAACATTCAGTACTTC. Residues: CAISGDREEAKNIQYF.